This is a list of T cell receptor beta chains from one sample in a study of T cells in Graves' hyperthyroidism and ophthalmopathy. Each CDR3 protein gets one entry after TCRdb re-called the multiplex PCR reads with MiXCR. The sample includes some 560,000 distinct CDR3 sequences, 15% to 18% seen only once; the top ten take around 7.3%. Sequencing was done on a sample of blood. The receptors stem from a woman aged 30 to 39 with Graves' hyperthyroidism. The CDR3 runs from the conserved cysteine through the conserved F or W. The D gene is left open where the match is weak. Clone size appears in some rows only: once, few, many, or a class for an expanded clone.

clone size	D gene	V gene	J gene	CDR3 protein	CDR3 DNA
few	.	TRBV7-9	TRBJ1-4	CASSPGPINEKLFF	TGTGCCAGCAGCCCGGGACCGATTAATGAAAAACTGTTTTTT
.	TRBD1	TRBV6-2/TRBV6-3	TRBJ1-5	CASRSGQGGNQPQHF	TGTGCCAGCAGGTCTGGACAGGGCGGCAATCAGCCCCAGCATTTT
many	TRBD1	TRBV5-1	TRBJ1-2	CASSWDSGGYTF	TGCGCCAGCAGCTGGGACAGTGGGGGCTACACCTTC
many	TRBD1	TRBV28	TRBJ2-7	CASSWTGRHEQYF	TGTGCCAGCAGTTGGACAGGGCGGCACGAGCAGTACTTC
many	TRBD2	TRBV12-3/TRBV12-4	TRBJ2-3	CASDPLLAGGITDTQYF	TGTGCCAGCGACCCACTTCTAGCGGGAGGTATCACAGATACGCAGTATTTT
.	.	TRBV6-1	TRBJ2-1	CASTGSPRNEQFF	TGTGCCAGCACCGGGAGCCCCAGGAATGAGCAGTTCTTC
.	.	TRBV9	TRBJ2-7	CASSARDSTYEQYF	TGTGCCAGCAGCGCACGGGACTCCACCTACGAGCAGTACTTC
few	TRBD2	TRBV15	TRBJ2-3	CATSREPSGSYGTDTQYF	TGTGCCACCAGCAGAGAGCCTAGCGGGAGTTATGGGACAGATACGCAGTATTTT
many	TRBD2	TRBV7-2	TRBJ2-1	CASSLLGLAGDNEQFF	TGTGCCAGCAGCTTACTGGGGCTAGCGGGAGACAATGAGCAGTTCTTC
many	.	TRBV9	TRBJ2-3	CASSRGEGFTDTQYF	TGTGCCAGCAGCCGGGGCGAAGGGTTCACAGATACGCAGTATTTT
many	.	TRBV6-1	TRBJ2-1	CASMLGPPVNEQFF	TGTGCCAGCATGCTGGGGCCTCCGGTCAATGAGCAGTTCTTC
many	TRBD1	TRBV29-1	TRBJ1-1	CSVGGQGEAFF	TGCAGCGTTGGGGGACAGGGGGAAGCTTTCTTT
many	.	TRBV30	TRBJ2-7	CAWSVYGYEQYF	TGTGCCTGGAGTGTATACGGATACGAGCAGTACTTC
many	.	TRBV20-1	TRBJ2-7	CSARVGSPVNEQYF	TGCAGTGCTAGAGTGGGTAGTCCTGTTAACGAGCAGTACTTC
few	.	TRBV4-3	TRBJ1-5	CASSQDRAVNQPQHF	TGCGCCAGCAGCCAAGATCGGGCAGTCAATCAGCCCCAGCATTTT
many	.	TRBV6-1	TRBJ2-7	CASSHSGGRRAVAGREQYF	TGTGCCAGCAGCCACAGTGGAGGCAGGAGGGCCGTGGCGGGCCGCGAGCAGTACTTC
few	TRBD2	TRBV20-1	TRBJ2-1	CSARISGGRWNEQFF	TGCAGTGCTAGGATCTCAGGCGGGAGGTGGAATGAGCAGTTCTTC
few	.	TRBV7-9	TRBJ2-7	CASSSREGTSLSEQYF	TGTGCCAGCAGCTCTAGAGAAGGGACCAGCCTGTCCGAGCAGTACTTC
many	.	TRBV27	TRBJ1-1	CASSLDGGGNTEAFF	TGCGCCAGCAGCTTGGATGGGGGCGGAAACACTGAAGCTTTCTTT
many	.	TRBV12-5	TRBJ2-1	CASGLADSSYNEQFF	TGTGCTAGTGGTTTGGCGGACAGCTCCTACAATGAGCAGTTCTTC
many	TRBD2	TRBV5-1	TRBJ2-2	CASSLASGRTGELFF	TGCGCCAGCAGCTTGGCTAGCGGGAGGACCGGGGAGCTGTTTTTT
few	.	TRBV7-9	TRBJ1-5	CASTLYPGNQPQHF	TGTGCCAGCACCCTATATCCGGGTAATCAGCCCCAGCATTTT
many	.	TRBV5-1	TRBJ2-7	CASSLDGRGNYEQYF	TGCGCCAGCAGCTTGGATGGGCGGGGAAACTACGAGCAGTACTTC
many	TRBD1	TRBV12-3/TRBV12-4	TRBJ1-5	CASRQTGGESQPQHF	TGTGCCAGCAGGCAGACAGGGGGCGAGAGTCAGCCCCAGCATTTT
.	.	TRBV12-3/TRBV12-4	TRBJ1-1	CATGVGGEAEASF	TGTGCCACGGGGGTAGGGGGGGAGGCTGAAGCTTCCTTT
few	.	TRBV9	TRBJ2-2	CASSIRQENTGELFF	TGTGCCAGCAGCATCCGTCAGGAGAACACCGGGGAGCTGTTTTTT
few	TRBD1	TRBV28	TRBJ2-6	CASTRTGISSGANVLTF	TGTGCCAGCACCCGGACAGGGATATCCTCTGGGGCCAACGTCCTGACTTTC
.	.	TRBV3-1	TRBJ2-2	CASSYHGSGELFF	TGTGCCAGCAGCTACCACGGGTCCGGGGAGCTGTTTTTT
many	.	TRBV24-1	TRBJ2-1	CATSLAPSAGNEQFF	TGTGCCACCAGCCTCGCACCTAGCGCCGGCAATGAGCAGTTCTTC
many	.	TRBV7-8	TRBJ2-1	CASSPSQNYQAYNEQFF	TGTGCCAGCAGCCCGTCGCAAAACTATCAAGCCTACAATGAGCAGTTCTTC
.	.	TRBV5-1	TRBJ2-7	CASSPGRDIGPTFGQYF	TGCGCCAGCAGCCCCGGCCGGGACATCGGTCCGACCTTTGGGCAGTACTTC
many	TRBD1	TRBV28	TRBJ2-7	CASSSAGTGGPYEQYF	TGTGCCAGCAGTAGCGCGGGGACAGGGGGTCCCTACGAGCAGTACTTC
few	TRBD2	TRBV5-1	TRBJ2-7	CASSLDGGARYEQYF	TGCGCCAGCAGCCTGGACGGGGGGGCTAGGTACGAGCAGTACTTC
many	.	TRBV6-2/TRBV6-3	TRBJ2-7	CASSYARGAYEQYF	TGTGCCAGCAGTTACGCCCGTGGGGCCTACGAGCAGTACTTC
many	TRBD2	TRBV28	TRBJ2-1	CASSLNTPGTSGRDEQFF	TGTGCCAGCAGTTTAAATACGCCCGGGACTAGCGGGAGAGATGAGCAGTTCTTC
few	TRBD2	TRBV6-2/TRBV6-3	TRBJ2-1	CQTSGRTNEQFF	TGCCAGACTAGCGGGAGAACCAATGAGCAGTTCTTC
.	.	TRBV7-9	TRBJ2-4	CASSQTDGSIGPGIQYF	TGTGCCAGCAGCCAGACAGACGGGTCAATCGGACCCGGCATTCAGTACTTC